The 9 T cell receptor beta chains reported below all come from one sample, sequenced in a study of shared clonotypes between healthy human individuals. Method: immunoSEQ multiplex PCR; TCRdb's copy keeps in-frame clones and lacks some. This repertoire shows roughly 1 million clones, approximately 76% found once; its top ten account for roughly 1.4%. Material: memory CD4+ T cells sorted from blood. Subset specified: CD45RA-negative fraction. Receptor source: a man aged 18 to 35 in good health.

This chain connects TRBV9 to TRBJ1-6; possible D gene TRBD1, 5 bases. This CDR3 region has 13 residues. Trimming cost V 3 bases and J 8 bases, with 9 bases left between them. Germline values: CDR1 SGDLS, CDR2 YYNGEE. CDR3 nucleotides: TGTGCCAGCAGCGGGGACTTTGATTCACCCCTCCACTTT. This gives the protein CASSGDFDSPLHF.

The chain carries TRBV5-5 and TRBJ1-6; D gene unclear. The germline CDR1 and CDR2 sequences are SGHKS and YYEKEE (reference sequence). V was clipped by 0 bases and J by 9 bases, with 4 bases between them. This CDR3 contains 12 residues. CDR3 sequence (DNA): TGTGCCAGCAGCTTGGACGGTTCACCCCTCCACTTT. Translated: CASSLDGSPLHF.

This chain connects TRBV6-5 to TRBJ2-3; TRBD2 might be the D (6 bases). This CDR3 spans 13 amino acids. Per the germline V gene, CDR1 is MNHEY and CDR2 is SVGAGI. The ends were cut back, 7 bases at V and 4 bases at J, with 12 bases in the middle. The CDR3 DNA is TGTGCCAGCATGACGGGGGTGGCAGATACGCAGTATTTT. Translation: CASMTGVADTQYF.

The chain joins TRBV7-2 to TRBJ2-5, with 13 nucleotides matching TRBD2. This CDR3 region has 17 residues. Germline CDR1 is SGHTA and CDR2 is FQGNSA. The V and J ends lost 5 bases and 3 bases, in that order; junction bases with no gene match: 9. The CDR3 region has the DNA TGTGCCAGCAGCCTCGATTCCGGGACTAGCGGGAAAGAGACCCAGTACTTC. This sequence encodes CASSLDSGTSGKETQYF. Variable domain in full (rest from reference TRBV7-2 and TRBJ2-5): GAGVSQSPSNKVTEKGKDVELRCDPISGHTALYWYRQSLGQGLEFLIYFQGNSAPDKSGLPSDRFSAERTGGSVSTLTIQRTQQEDSAVYLCASSLDSGTSGKETQYFGPGTRLLVL.

The rearrangement links TRBV11-2 to TRBJ2-7, with unresolved D. This CDR3 is 15 amino acids long. Germline values: CDR1 SGHAT, CDR2 FQNNGV. V was trimmed by 4 bases and J by 0 bases, leaving 13 bases between them. CDR3 protein: CASSSTAYPSYEQYF. CDR3 DNA: TGTGCCAGCAGCTCCACAGCGTACCCCTCCTACGAGCAGTACTTC.

This chain links TRBV2 with TRBJ2-5, with TRBD2 matching over 8 bases. Germline V gene sequence: CDR1 SNHLY, CDR2 FYNNEI. The junction had 6 bases not matched to a gene; V was cut back by 4 bases and J by 5 bases. This CDR3 has 14 residues. In DNA, the CDR3 is TGTGCCAGCAGTGCCGGGAGGGCCCTGGAGACCCAGTACTTC. It translates to CASSAGRALETQYF. Based on the CDR3 plus reference TRBV2 and TRBJ2-5, the full variable domain is EPEVTQTPSHQVTQMGQEVILRCVPISNHLYFYWYRQILGQKVEFLVSFYNNEISEKSEIFDDQFSVERPDGSNFTLKIRSTKLEDSAMYFCASSAGRALETQYFGPGTRLLVL.

The chain links TRBV7-9 to TRBJ1-2; 7 nucleotides agree with TRBD1. V lost 5 bases and J lost 8; bases outside the gene matches: 8. The CDR3 spans 13 residues. Germline CDR1 reads SEHNR; CDR2 reads FQNEAQ (reference sequence). The CDR3 nucleotides are TGTGCCAGCAGCCCCGGGACAGTGAACGGCTACACCTTC. Translation: CASSPGTVNGYTF.

In this sample, this clone turned up once. J is TRBJ1-3 and V is TRBV28; a weak D match, TRBD1 (5 bases). V was clipped by 6 bases and J by 3 bases, with 15 bases between them. The germline V gene has CDR1 MDHEN and CDR2 SYDVKM. This CDR3 contains 15 residues. CDR3 coding DNA: TGTGCCAGCAGAGCCGCCGACAGTTTTGGAAACACCATATATTTT. Its protein is CASRAADSFGNTIYF.

The chain links TRBV28 to TRBJ1-6, with 9 positions matching TRBD1. The CDR3 extends over 15 amino acids. Germline CDR1 and CDR2: MDHEN and SYDVKM. Trimming took 6 bases from V and 7 from J; bases not matched to a gene: 7. The CDR3 nucleotides are TGTGCCAGCAGCGGTGCTACAGGGGGCAATTCACCCCTCCACTTT. Its translation is CASSGATGGNSPLHF.